This T cell receptor (beta chain) was obtained from a study of OX40 agonist ivuxolimab in advanced cancers. On the study more broadly: From about 20 to 80 years was the age range, with a mean of approximately 63 years, and roughly 83% were male.

Study results and limitations: The antigen specificity of the peripheral T cells (those that were expanded) was not determined.

No patient had autoimmune disease or received systemic immunosuppression. Concerning this clone itself: What it binds is not known.

This CDR3 comprises 14 residues. V lost 1 base and J 0 bases, leaving 4 bases between the germline ends. Germline V gene data show CDR1 as SGHTA and CDR2 as FQGNSA. TCRdb keeps only in-frame clones here, not all; method: immunoSEQ multiplex PCR. The table has fewer than 70,000 clones, 84% seen once. The chain links TRBV7-2 to TRBJ1-5, with D hard to call. The sequenced sample was CD4+ or CD8+ T cells sorted from blood, obtained in a trial of the OX40 agonist ivuxolimab. This clonotype originated in an adult with an advanced solid tumor such as melanoma, head and neck, liver or kidney cancer. The CDR3 sequence is CASSLVNSNQPQHF. CDR3 in DNA: TGTGCCAGCAGCTTAGTCAATAGCAATCAGCCCCAGCATTTT.